The present T cell receptor beta chain was sequenced within a study of T-cell reconstitution after alpha-beta-depleted transplantation in children. Notes on the study in general: Counts and diversity of T cells one year after transplant came mostly from newly produced T cells.

This clonotype has just a few counts. Its antigen is still unknown. Germline V CDR1 and CDR2: MGHDK, SYGVNS. CDR3 length: 14 residues. Deletions cut 6 bases from V and 1 base from J, with 13 bases between. Construction of the TCRbeta library involved unique molecular identifiers. TCRdb recomputed calls from the PCR reads with MiXCR, one row per CDR3 protein. The sample consists of 200,000 to 300,000 distinct CDR3 sequences, about 25% of them appearing once. Sequences were derived from PBMCs, sampled before TCRalphabeta/CD19-depleted stem cell transplant. This chain joins TRBV25-1 and TRBJ2-7; possibly TRBD1 for D (5 bases). This receptor was taken from a girl aged 2 to 10 with Fanconi anemia, due to receive a stem cell transplant. The CDR3 sequence is CASSATAPSYEQYF. The DNA for the CDR3 is TGTGCCAGCAGCGCGACAGCTCCTTCCTACGAGCAGTACTTC.